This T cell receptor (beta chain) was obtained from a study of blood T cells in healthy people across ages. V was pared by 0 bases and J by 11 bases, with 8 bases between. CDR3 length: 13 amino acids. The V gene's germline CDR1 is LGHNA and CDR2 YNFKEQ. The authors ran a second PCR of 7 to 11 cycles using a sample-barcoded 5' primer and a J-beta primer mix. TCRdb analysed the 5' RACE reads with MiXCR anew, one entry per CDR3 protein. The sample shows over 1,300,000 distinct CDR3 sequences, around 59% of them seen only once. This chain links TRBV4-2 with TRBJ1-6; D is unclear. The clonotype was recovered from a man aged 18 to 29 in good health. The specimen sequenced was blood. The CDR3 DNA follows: TGTGCCAGCAGCCAAGATGTCAGTCCACCCCTCCACTTT. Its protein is CASSQDVSPPLHF.